This T cell receptor (beta chain) was sequenced in a study of beta chain features in type 1 diabetes (dated by TCRdb to the late 2010s). For the wider study: Mean age, gender distribution, total cell number and subset yield were not different between patients and healthy donors. A total of under 120,000,000 sorted cells were examined across all samples, and RNA yield correlated strongly with the number of cells per subset. Regulatory and stem cell-like memory subsets were obtained from only 8 patients and roughly 8 healthy donors, while naive and central memory subsets were obtained from all 30 or so donors. The study compared TCRB repertoires of sorted circulating CD4+ T cell subsets between recently diagnosed type 1 diabetes patients and matched healthy donors.

Each donor gave one peripheral blood draw, about 110 mL on average, collected into heparinised tubes. A BD FACSAria II and a panel including CD45RO, CCR7, CD25, CD127, CD95 and CD27 were used to sort naive, central memory, regulatory and stem cell-like memory CD4+ T cells. Purity was above 95% for every sorted population. Right away, PBMCs were isolated by Lymphoprep density gradient centrifugation and were stained directly, with no culture step. So that batch effects would be minimized, each experiment stained and sorted samples in pairs, pairing one healthy donor with one patient. The CDR3, cysteine through phenylalanine, is 13 amino acids long. Kept here is only the CDR3 DNA, which spans 39 bases and is read in frame from base 1. The CDR1 and CDR2 encoded by the germline V gene are SGHTA and FQGNSA. The germline ends are 9 bases apart after V is trimmed by 5 bases and J by 3 bases. The research as a whole found: Only small numbers of individuals were included in the HLA sub-analyses, which left unresolved whether HLA type had any influence on TCRB rearrangement. Shorter templates might have been favored by PCR, but patient and control samples were amplified and corrected together, so both groups would have been affected equally by any skew. Fewer insertions and more nucleotide deletions at VDJ recombination sites were observed in patients with type 1 diabetes, implying thymic rearrangement abnormalities. Because cDNA was sequenced instead of genomic DNA, highly expressing activated cells could be over-represented, though the groups showed no difference in activation or CD3 levels. Naive, central memory and regulatory TCRB repertoires appeared more similar among patients than among healthy donors. A moderate but significant shortening of TCRB CDR3 length was observed in type 1 diabetes patients in all four CD4+ subsets.

All of the isolated RNA was reverse transcribed with the High Capacity cDNA Reverse Transcription Kit, so expressed TCRB transcripts were sequenced. Deep immunoSEQ sequencing was performed on naive, central memory and regulatory T cell samples, with an average of roughly 3.3 million total reads per sample. Sorted cells were lysed in RLT buffer and RNA was extracted with DNase-treated RNeasy Micro or Mini kits, depending on cell number. To prevent cross-contamination, each cell subset was processed individually, whereas patient and healthy donor samples were processed jointly. Using the immunoSEQ multiplex PCR, TCRB sequences were amplified from cDNA into 87-bp fragments spanning the CDR3 region. Sequencing of the amplicons was performed on the Illumina HiSeq platform. As for the authors' bioinformatics: PCR bias was computationally corrected using synthetic template baselines, reads within Hamming distance 2 were collapsed, and singletons that could not be merged were discarded. Reads were aligned against IMGT to assign V, D and J genes, CDR3 length and insertions or deletions at six rearrangement sites. Within each subset, clonotype counts were normalized to sorted cell number, and only after that were true diversity and Gini coefficients computed with the tcR R package. The overlap coefficient, calculated on TCRB nucleotide sequences, was used to quantify repertoire sharing. As a proxy for the pre-selection repertoire, out-of-frame TCRB sequences from naive cells were analyzed. Entries here come from immuneACCESS through TCRdb and include only in-frame sequences with V and J called. Some clones fail to appear in such tables; in the studies checked, an unresolved V gene covers under half of the shortfall, and the cause of the remainder is unknown. V, J and clone size are taken as reported in that table, and D and trimming were inferred from the DNA itself. Counted in this sample were about 660,000 clones; over 12% of them appeared once. Nearly 0.04% of the sample belongs to the ten largest clones.

On this clone itself: The specificity of this receptor is unknown. It has no much larger one-base neighbor in the sample; base qualities were not kept.

The chain links TRBV7-2 with TRBJ2-3; there is no confident call for the D gene. The receptor comes from a man between 18 and 35 years old with type 1 diabetes. The sample taken for sequencing was naive CD4+ T cells from blood. The cell subset or site label on this specimen signifies: true naive CD4+ T cells. The nucleotides read TGTGCCAGCAGCCCACTAATTACAGATACGCAGTATTTT. Translated, this is CASSPLITDTQYF.